This T cell receptor (beta chain) was identified during a study of CD8 T cells in Susac syndrome. Regarding the study as a whole: The study admitted that it had a relatively small number of individuals in its TCR sequencing and HLA analysis.

When the RNA was reverse transcribed, random hexamers were used with an input of roughly 0.5 to 1 ug. By means of immunoSEQ multiplex PCR, TCR beta CDR3 spanning 54 Vbeta and 13 Jbeta underwent amplification. One entry per CDR3 protein, called by TCRdb with MiXCR from the immunoSEQ multiplex PCR reads. The sample consists of more than 75,000 distinct CDR3 sequences, roughly 94% of them appearing once. Looked up from germline, CDR1 is MNHEY and CDR2 is SMNVEV (reference sequence). Trimming cost V 5 bases and J 4 bases, with 11 bases left between them. The CDR3 sequence is 13 residues long. Regarding this clonotype: The antigen remains unidentified.

TCR beta from blood CD8+ and CD4+ T cells was sequenced. Negative isolation was applied to CD8+ and CD4+ T cells, and FACS enrichment was applied to TEMRA cells. Source material: CD8+ T cells from PBMCs. This chain uses TRBV27 with TRBJ1-1; D is uncertain. This clonotype was obtained from a human donor in good health. CDR3 residues: CASSPSPATEAFF. DNA for the CDR3: TGTGCCAGCAGTCCCAGCCCGGCCACTGAAGCTTTCTTT.